The 29 T cell receptor beta chains listed next were all sequenced from one sample in a study of OX40 agonist ivuxolimab in advanced cancers. TCRdb keeps only in-frame clones here, not all; method: immunoSEQ multiplex PCR. The sample holds roughly 60,000 clones; roughly 81% are singletons and the top ten take 2.5% to 3.5%. Sequenced here: CD4+ or CD8+ T cells sorted from blood, sampled in a trial of the OX40 agonist ivuxolimab. The receptors originated from an adult with an advanced solid tumor such as melanoma, head and neck, liver or kidney cancer.

V and J are TRBV2 and TRBJ1-5; tentatively, D is TRBD1 (5 bases). V was clipped by 8 bases and J by 6 bases, with 11 bases between them. Germline lookup yields CDR1 SNHLY and CDR2 FYNNEI. CDR3 length equals 12 residues. Here the CDR3 reads CASAGEGQPQHF. For the CDR3, the DNA is TGTGCCAGCGCGGGGGAGGGTCAGCCCCAGCATTTT.

This sequence joins TRBV7-8 and TRBJ2-3; D unresolved. The germline V gene encodes CDR1 SGHVS and CDR2 FQNEAQ. This CDR3 has 14 amino acids. V dropped 5 bases and J dropped 2 bases, with 11 bases sitting between them. CDR3 amino acids: CASSPQAITDTQYF. The CDR3 bases are TGTGCCAGCAGCCCCCAGGCCATCACAGATACGCAGTATTTT.

The rearrangement uses TRBV23-1 and TRBJ1-5; no reliable D call. TRBV23-1 is treated as an ORF (open reading frame) with a function not yet certain. With 4 bases removed from V and 3 bases from J, the gap between germline ends came to 10 bases. The CDR3 sequence is 14 residues long. This CDR3 is CASSPGRTNQPQHF. The DNA for the CDR3 is TGCGCCAGCAGTCCTGGGAGAACCAATCAGCCCCAGCATTTT.

The chain combines TRBV19 with TRBJ1-1, with no clear D. This CDR3 has 14 amino acids. Trimming stripped 3 bases from V and 4 bases from J, with 12 bases between. In germline, CDR1 is LNHDA, CDR2 SQIVND (reference sequence). CDR3 sequence: CASSIKPEGTEAFF. The DNA for the CDR3 is TGTGCCAGTAGTATTAAGCCAGAGGGCACTGAAGCTTTCTTT. The full variable domain, rest sourced from reference TRBV19 and TRBJ1-1, is DGGITQSPKYLFRKEGQNVTLSCEQNLNHDAMYWYRQDPGQGLRLIYYSQIVNDFQKGDIAEGYSVSREKKESFPLTVTSAQKNPTAFYLCASSIKPEGTEAFFGQGTRLTVV.

This chain links TRBV7-3 with TRBJ1-1, with D unclear. The CDR3 covers 11 residues. V gave up 3 bases and J gave up 12 bases, with 11 bases separating them. Germline V lookup: CDR1 SGHTA, CDR2 FQGTGA. The CDR3 nucleotides read TGTGCCAGCAGCTTCGGAGTCCTGCCTTTCTTT. As protein: CASSFGVLPFF.

By its share, this clone is medium-sized (0.01 to 0.1%). The V gene is TRBV2, the J gene TRBJ1-4; 8 bases agree with TRBD1. Germline V gives CDR1 SNHLY, CDR2 FYNNEI. The V segment lost 5 bases and the J segment 6 bases; nucleotides outside the gene matches: 8. This CDR3 comprises 15 residues. CDR3 loop: CASSFGTGKYEKLFF. CDR3 coding DNA: TGTGCCAGCAGTTTTGGGACAGGAAAATATGAAAAACTGTTTTTT.

The sample holds one count of this clone. V usage is TRBV6-1 and J usage is TRBJ1-4; TRBD1 matches 7 bases. After removal of 3 bases from V and 4 bases from J, the junction contained 5 bases not matched to a gene. Germline CDR1 and CDR2: MNHNS and SASEGT. This CDR3 is built from 15 residues. The CDR3, as DNA: TGTGCCAGCAGTGATAGGGGGCGCGGTAATGAAAAACTGTTTTTT. Its protein is CASSDRGRGNEKLFF.

The rearrangement joins TRBV9 to TRBJ2-7, with D perhaps matching TRBD2 (7 bases). V lost 4 bases, J lost 6 bases, and 11 bases lay in between. The CDR3 covers 12 residues. Per germline, CDR1 SGDLS and CDR2 YYNGEE. The DNA for the CDR3 is TGTGCCAGCAGCTACAGGGAGGGCGAGCAGTACTTC. As protein: CASSYREGEQYF.

The DNA for the CDR3 is TGTGCCACCAGCAGACCGACAGGGGAAGATACGCAGTATTTT. Protein product: CATSRPTGEDTQYF. The chain uses TRBV15 and TRBJ2-3, with 8 nucleotides matching TRBD1. Germline CDR1 is LNHNV and CDR2 is YYDKDF (reference sequence). The CDR3 is 14 amino acids. Losses at the gene ends were 2 bases for V and 5 bases for J; bases not matched to a gene: 3.

The rearrangement uses TRBV7-3 and TRBJ2-3; TRBD2 aligns across 8 bases. CDR3 length: 14 amino acids. The germline V gene has CDR1 SGHTA and CDR2 FQGTGA. V gave up 5 bases and J gave up 4 bases; unmatched junction bases: 5. The CDR3 DNA sequence: TGTGCCAGCAGCCTCAGCGGGAGCCCAGATACGCAGTATTTT. Translating gives CASSLSGSPDTQYF.

This clone was recorded once. The rearrangement joins TRBV6-1 to TRBJ1-2, with 7 bases fitting TRBD1. The CDR3 runs 15 residues. The germline CDR1 and CDR2 sequences are MNHNS and SASEGT. Trimming at V came to 5 bases and at J to 7 bases, leaving 13 bases not matched to a gene. The DNA for the CDR3 is TGTGCCAGCAGTCATGGGACAGATCCCCTTCGTGGCTACACCTTC. This translates into CASSHGTDPLRGYTF.

J is TRBJ2-7 and V is TRBV30, with a tentative D call TRBD2 (5 bases). The CDR3 length is 14 residues. The V and J ends lost 0 bases and 2 bases respectively, with 11 bases between them. Germline CDR1 GTSNPN, CDR2 SVGIG (reference sequence). This chain's CDR3 is CAWSVPGSAYEQYF. The CDR3 DNA follows: TGTGCCTGGAGTGTACCGGGGTCGGCCTACGAGCAGTACTTC.

The V call is TRBV6-5, the J call TRBJ1-1; D gene uncertain. V shed 2 bases and J shed 1 base, with 5 bases lying between them. This CDR3 has 13 amino acids. Germline loops: CDR1 MNHEY, CDR2 SVGAGI. This CDR3 is CASSYSKNTEAFF. The CDR3 DNA reads TGTGCCAGCAGTTACAGCAAGAACACTGAAGCTTTCTTT.

J is TRBJ2-7 and V is TRBV11-3, with D maybe TRBD1 (7 bases). CDR3 length: 13 amino acids. The germline V gene has CDR1 SGHNT and CDR2 YENEEA. Trimming left V 3 bases short and J 6 bases short, with 12 bases between. CDR3 in DNA: TGTGCCAGCAGCTTCCACAGGGGAGGCGAGCAGTACTTC. Translation gives CASSFHRGGEQYF.

The gene calls are TRBV6-5 and TRBJ1-5; D unclear. V lost 6 bases and J 0 bases, leaving 12 bases between the germline ends. The CDR3 is made up of 15 amino acids. Germline values: CDR1 MNHEY, CDR2 SVGAGI. The CDR3 spells CASSPRGYSNQPQHF. CDR3 coding DNA: TGTGCCAGCAGCCCACGGGGATATAGCAATCAGCCCCAGCATTTT.

This clone has only one observation. The chain's CDR3 is CASSEYQTGTEAFF. CDR3 sequence (DNA): TGTGCCAGCAGTGAATACCAAACGGGCACTGAAGCTTTCTTT. V and J are TRBV25-1 and TRBJ1-1, with D unresolved. V lost 0 bases and J 4 bases, leaving 9 bases between the germline ends. This CDR3 has 14 residues. Germline CDR1 reads MGHDK; CDR2 reads SYGVNS. Variable domain in full (rest from reference TRBV25-1 and TRBJ1-1): EADIYQTPRYLVIGTGKKITLECSQTMGHDKMYWYQQDPGMELHLIHYSYGVNSTEKGDLSSESTVSRIRTEHFPLTLESARPSHTSQYLCASSEYQTGTEAFFGQGTRLTVV.

J is TRBJ1-2 and V is TRBV14, with no clear D. The length of the CDR3 is 15 residues. V was trimmed by 4 bases and J by 4 bases, leaving 16 bases between them. In germline, CDR1 is SGHDN, CDR2 FVKESK. Here the CDR3 reads CASSPYGGLGYGYTF. CDR3 sequence (DNA): TGTGCCAGCAGCCCCTATGGAGGGTTAGGCTATGGCTACACCTTC.

The chain links TRBV18 to TRBJ2-1, with D possibly TRBD1 on 5 matching bases. With 3 bases removed from V and 2 bases from J, the gap between germline ends came to 11 bases. Germline V gene lookup returns CDR1 KGHSH and CDR2 LQKENI. The CDR3 sequence is 15 residues long. CDR3 DNA sequence: TGTGCCAGCTCACCTGGTCAGGGTGCCTACAATGAGCAGTTCTTC. Protein product: CASSPGQGAYNEQFF.

The chain is built from TRBV10-2 and TRBJ2-3; 9 positions match TRBD2. There are 13 residues in the CDR3. Germline CDR1 is WSHSY and CDR2 is SAAADI. Losses at the gene ends were 7 bases for V and 4 bases for J; bases not matched to a gene: 3. The CDR3 bases are TGCGCCAGCAAAGCGGGGGGCCCAGATACGCAGTATTTT. Its protein is CASKAGGPDTQYF.

This chain links TRBV6-5 with TRBJ2-1; possibly TRBD2 for D (5 bases). The CDR3 is 13 amino acids. The germline gives CDR1 MNHEY, CDR2 SVGAGI. Trimming took off 2 bases at V and 5 bases at J, with 7 bases between the two ends. The DNA of the CDR3 is TGTGCCAGCAGTTACGCGGGCGACAATGAGCAGTTCTTC. It specifies CASSYAGDNEQFF.

This clone has more than one count but fewer than ten. Other DNA sequences of this sample code for an identical CDR3. V usage is TRBV5-5 and J usage is TRBJ2-1; D gene unclear. V gave up 0 bases and J gave up 0 bases, with 7 bases separating them. The CDR3 is 15 amino acids. CDR1 and CDR2 (germline): SGHKS, YYEKEE (reference sequence). DNA for the CDR3: TGTGCCAGCAGCTTGGACGGAGACTCCTACAATGAGCAGTTCTTC. Translated: CASSLDGDSYNEQFF.

This clone appeared once. V usage is TRBV4-3 and J usage is TRBJ2-3, with unresolved D. CDR1 LGHNA and CDR2 YSLEER come from the germline V gene. The CDR3 spans 15 residues. Between the trimmed V and J ends, which lost 1 base and 1 base, there was a span of 9 bases. Written as DNA, the CDR3 is TGCGCCAGCAGCCAAGCCCTTACTGGCACAGATACGCAGTATTTT. Protein: CASSQALTGTDTQYF.

J is TRBJ2-1 and V is TRBV15; D is uncertain. This CDR3 contains 11 residues. V was pared by 6 bases and J by 8 bases, with 8 bases between. Germline assignment: CDR1 LNHNV and CDR2 YYDKDF (reference sequence). For the CDR3, the DNA is TGTGCCACCAGTAATAACTATGAGCAGTTCTTC. It codes for CATSNNYEQFF. Using reference TRBV15 and TRBJ2-1 for the parts outside the CDR3, the full variable domain is DAMVIQNPRYQVTQFGKPVTLSCSQTLNHNVMYWYQQKSSQAPKLLFHYYDKDFNNEADTPDNFQSRRPNTSFCFLDIRSPGLGDTAMYLCATSNNYEQFFGPGTRLTVL.

The chain joins TRBV2 to TRBJ1-2; D gene unclear. CDR1 and CDR2 from the germline V gene are SNHLY and FYNNEI. The CDR3 length is 10 residues. The V gene lost 1 base and the J gene lost 7 bases, with 1 base spanning the gap. The CDR3 DNA reads as TGTGCCAGCAGTGAAGTTGGCTACACCTTC. It codes for CASSEVGYTF.

The J gene is TRBJ2-4, the V gene TRBV29-1; TRBD1 agrees at 7 bases. The germline V gene encodes CDR1 SQVTM and CDR2 ANQGSEA. The V segment lost 7 bases and the J segment 3 bases; nucleotides outside the gene matches: 6. The CDR3 has 13 amino acids. CDR3 sequence reads: CSGRGTDKNIQYF. In DNA, the CDR3 is TGCAGCGGACGAGGGACAGACAAAAACATTCAGTACTTC. The full variable domain, rest sourced from reference TRBV29-1 and TRBJ2-4, is SAVISQKPSRDICQRGTSLTIQCQVDSQVTMMFWYRQQPGQSLTLIATANQGSEATYESGFVIDKFPISRPNLTFSTLTVSNMSPEDSSIYLCSGRGTDKNIQYFGAGTRLSVL.

The chain couples TRBV28 to TRBJ2-7, with D perhaps TRBD1 or TRBD2 (5 bases each). The germline V gene has CDR1 MDHEN and CDR2 SYDVKM. Deletions cut 3 bases from V and 0 bases from J, with 15 bases between. This CDR3 contains 16 residues. The CDR3 DNA follows: TGTGCCAGCAGTTTGTCTCTCGGGGCCGCCTCCTACGAGCAGTACTTC. It yields the protein CASSLSLGAASYEQYF.

The gene calls are TRBV30 and TRBJ2-3; no firm D call. The CDR3 extends over 13 amino acids. Germline values: CDR1 GTSNPN, CDR2 SVGIG (reference sequence). V gave up 5 bases and J gave up 2 bases, with 11 bases separating them. CDR3 in amino acids: CAWRVSPTDTQYF. The CDR3 DNA sequence: TGTGCCTGGCGAGTCAGCCCCACAGATACGCAGTATTTT.

V gene TRBV28 combines with J gene TRBJ1-1; D is undetermined. V dropped 9 bases and J dropped 3 bases, with 17 bases sitting between them. Germline assignment: CDR1 MDHEN and CDR2 SYDVKM. CDR3 size: 14 residues. The CDR3 loop is CASRLGRWDTEAFF. In DNA form, the CDR3 reads TGTGCCAGTCGCCTAGGGAGGTGGGACACTGAAGCTTTCTTT.

This chain connects TRBV6-5 to TRBJ2-7; 7 bases line up with TRBD1. This CDR3 is built from 14 residues. V was clipped by 6 bases and J by 0 bases; unmatched bases: 5. Germline V gene sequence: CDR1 MNHEY, CDR2 SVGAGI. The CDR3 coding sequence is TGTGCCAGCAGGCCCGGGACAGACTCCTACGAGCAGTACTTC. Protein sequence: CASRPGTDSYEQYF.